The 29 T cell receptor beta chains presented below share a single source sample, sequenced in a study of cytomegalovirus exposure and HLA in healthy donors. Primers: 60 Vbeta forward and 13 Jbeta reverse. Some clones are missing from TCRdb's copy, which holds only in-frame ones; the method was immunoSEQ multiplex PCR. The sample has roughly 100,000 clones, under 85% seen once; the top ten hold 6.1%. Sequencing input: PBMCs. Receptor source: a man between 18 and 29 years old in good health and CMV-seronegative.

The J gene is TRBJ2-6, the V gene TRBV7-9, with unresolved D. The V end was cut by 1 base, the J end by 3 bases, with 4 bases between. CDR3 length: 14 residues. CDR1 is SEHNR and CDR2 is FQNEAQ in the germline V gene (reference sequence). CDR3 in amino acids: CASSLVLGANVLTF. Here the CDR3 DNA reads TGTGCCAGCAGCTTAGTCCTTGGGGCCAACGTCCTGACTTTC.

The V and J genes are TRBV4-3 and TRBJ1-6; possibly TRBD1 for D (6 bases). Deletions cut 1 base from V and 10 bases from J, with 14 bases between. Germline lookup yields CDR1 LGHNA and CDR2 YSLEER. CDR3 length: 15 amino acids. The CDR3 is CASSQGAGAQSPLHF. In DNA, the CDR3 is TGCGCCAGCAGCCAAGGGGCAGGGGCACAATCACCCCTCCACTTT.

V is TRBV15 and J is TRBJ2-7; D possibly corresponds to TRBD2 (7 bases). Trimming took 3 bases from V and 3 from J, leaving 12 bases between them. The CDR3 runs to 14 residues. Germline CDR1 is LNHNV and CDR2 is YYDKDF (reference sequence). The CDR3 spells CATSSGGGVYEQYF. CDR3 sequence (DNA): TGTGCCACCAGCAGTGGAGGGGGGGTCTACGAGCAGTACTTC. The full variable domain, in which reference TRBV15 and TRBJ2-7 provide the parts outside the CDR3, is DAMVIQNPRYQVTQFGKPVTLSCSQTLNHNVMYWYQQKSSQAPKLLFHYYDKDFNNEADTPDNFQSRRPNTSFCFLDIRSPGLGDTAMYLCATSSGGGVYEQYFGPGTRLTVT.

There are a few counts of this clone. The V call is TRBV14, the J call TRBJ1-1; no definite D call. Trimming took off 6 bases at V and 3 bases at J, with 14 bases between the two ends. Germline loops: CDR1 SGHDN, CDR2 FVKESK. The CDR3 length is 14 residues. Written as DNA, the CDR3 is TGTGCCAGCAGTTTTCGGCCGGGGTACACTGAAGCTTTCTTT. Its protein product is CASSFRPGYTEAFF. Drawing the rest from reference TRBV14 and TRBJ1-1, the complete variable domain is EAGVTQFPSHSVIEKGQTVTLRCDPISGHDNLYWYRRVMGKEIKFLLHFVKESKQDESGMPNNRFLAERTGGTYSTLKVQPAELEDSGVYFCASSFRPGYTEAFFGQGTRLTVV.

The rearrangement links TRBV25-1 to TRBJ1-3; the D is unclear. The CDR3 is 16 residues long. Germline CDR1 and CDR2: MGHDK and SYGVNS. The ends were cut back, 3 bases at V and 0 bases at J, with 12 bases in the middle. CDR3 sequence reads: CASSEIGRGSGNTIYF. As DNA, the CDR3 is TGTGCCAGCAGTGAGATTGGACGGGGCTCTGGAAACACCATATATTTT.

The chain uses TRBV11-2 and TRBJ2-7; the match to TRBD1 covers 7 bases. V gave up 4 bases and J gave up 1 base; unmatched junction bases: 1. There are 13 residues in the CDR3. The germline gives CDR1 SGHAT, CDR2 FQNNGV. In DNA form, the CDR3 reads TGTGCCAGCAGCTCGACAGGGTCCTACGAGCAGTACTTC. Encoded protein: CASSSTGSYEQYF.

Notes on this clone: At one end, the junction sequence differs from germline, possibly due to a read error. The chain carries TRBV20-1 and TRBJ2-7; 8 bases agree with TRBD1. Germline values: CDR1 DFQATT, CDR2 SNEGSKA (reference sequence). The CDR3 sequence is 11 residues long. CDR3 sequence reads: CSAGDRGEQYF. The CDR3 DNA reads TGCAGTGCTGGAGACAGGGGCGAGCAGTACTTC.

The sample holds one count of this clone. The CDR3 DNA follows: TGTGCCAGCAGAGCAGGGGCAGGGAACAATCAGCCCCAGCATTTT. Translation: CASRAGAGNNQPQHF. The gene calls are TRBV6-5 and TRBJ1-5; possible D gene TRBD1, 6 bases. Germline assignment: CDR1 MNHEY and CDR2 SVGAGI. Deletions cut 6 bases from V and 3 bases from J, with 15 bases between. The CDR3 has 15 residues.

This sequence joins TRBV28 and TRBJ1-1; D unclear. V was cut by 6 bases and J by 5 bases, with 19 bases left in between. Germline lookup yields CDR1 MDHEN and CDR2 SYDVKM. This CDR3 spans 15 amino acids. Written as DNA, the CDR3 is TGTGCCAGCAGCTCCCCTACGGAGGGTGGTACTGAAGCTTTCTTT. Amino acids: CASSSPTEGGTEAFF.

The V and J genes are TRBV6-1 and TRBJ2-1, with 9 positions matching TRBD1. Germline values: CDR1 MNHNS, CDR2 SASEGT. The J segment lost 1 base and the V segment lost 2 bases, leaving 3 bases of the junction unmatched. The CDR3 consists of 16 residues. The CDR3 loop reads CASSEFGTGSYNEQFF. CDR3 in DNA: TGTGCCAGCAGTGAATTCGGGACAGGGTCCTACAATGAGCAGTTCTTC.

This chain connects TRBV7-9 to TRBJ1-6; 7 positions agree with TRBD1. From germline, CDR1 is SEHNR and CDR2 FQNEAQ (reference sequence). V trimming: 1 base; J trimming: 6 bases; junction bases outside the gene matches: 0. This CDR3 is 14 amino acids long. This CDR3 is CASSLDRGNSPLHF. The CDR3 DNA follows: TGTGCCAGCAGCTTAGACAGGGGTAATTCACCCCTCCACTTT.

The J gene is TRBJ2-7, the V gene TRBV6-5; the match to TRBD1 covers 7 bases. V shed 6 bases and J 4 bases; nucleotides not matched to a gene: 9. The CDR3 extends over 14 amino acids. The germline V gene encodes CDR1 MNHEY and CDR2 SVGAGI. Here the CDR3 DNA reads TGTGCCAGCAGCTACCGGGGACAGATATACGAGCAGTACTTC. Its protein product is CASSYRGQIYEQYF.

The rearrangement links TRBV30 to TRBJ1-5; 8 nucleotides line up with TRBD1. The germline V gene has CDR1 GTSNPN and CDR2 SVGIG (reference sequence). V dropped 0 bases and J dropped 7; count of bases not matched to a gene: 8. The CDR3 loop spans 15 amino acids. Written as DNA, the CDR3 is TGTGCCTGGAGTGTACGGAGGCAGGGGGCCCAGCCCCAGCATTTT. Its protein is CAWSVRRQGAQPQHF.

V is TRBV7-8 and J is TRBJ1-5, with TRBD1 matching over 9 bases. Trimming cost V 4 bases and J 3 bases; bases outside gene matches: 10. The CDR3 contains 17 residues. The germline V gene has CDR1 SGHVS and CDR2 FQNEAQ. CDR3 DNA: TGTGCCAGCAGCTCGGTACAGGGGGCGAGTGACAATCAGCCCCAGCATTTT. Amino acids: CASSSVQGASDNQPQHF.

This clone appeared a few times. The chain has TRBV11-3 and TRBJ2-7; D uncertain. Between the trimmed V and J ends, which lost 1 base and 3 bases, there was a span of 4 bases. The CDR3 is made up of 12 amino acids. Germline CDR1 SGHNT, CDR2 YENEEA. CDR3 sequence (DNA): TGTGCCAGCAGCTTAGGCAGCTACGAGCAGTACTTC. Translated, it gives CASSLGSYEQYF.

This clone was detected a few times. The chain has TRBV6-6 and TRBJ2-4, with D perhaps matching TRBD1 (6 bases). This CDR3 comprises 15 residues. Trimming shortened V by 0 bases and J by 3 bases, and 9 bases separated the two germline ends. Germline V gene data show CDR1 as MNHNY and CDR2 as SVGAGI (reference sequence). The CDR3 protein is CASSYSGAGKNIQYF. CDR3 coding DNA: TGTGCCAGCAGTTACTCGGGGGCTGGCAAAAACATTCAGTACTTC.

The CDR3 DNA reads TGCGCCAGCAGCTTGGCGGCAGGGGGAAATGAGCAGTTCTTC. The encoded protein is CASSLAAGGNEQFF. The V and J genes are TRBV5-1 and TRBJ2-1; 7 positions agree with TRBD1. The CDR3 totals 14 residues. Trimming removed 0 bases from V and 7 bases from J; junction bases left unmatched: 4. Germline V lookup: CDR1 SGHRS, CDR2 YFSETQ. Combining the CDR3 with reference TRBV5-1 and TRBJ2-1 gives the whole variable domain KAGVTQTPRYLIKTRGQQVTLSCSPISGHRSVSWYQQTPGQGLQFLFEYFSETQRNKGNFPGRFSGRQFSNSRSEMNVSTLELGDSALYLCASSLAAGGNEQFFGPGTRLTVL.

The J gene is TRBJ2-3, the V gene TRBV12-5; D may be TRBD1 (6 bases). This CDR3 is built from 16 residues. V was trimmed by 3 bases and J by 0 bases, leaving 13 bases between them. CDR1 is LGHNT, CDR2 FRNRAP, per germline. CDR3 amino acids: CASGFPPGQSTDTQYF. CDR3 nucleotides: TGTGCTAGTGGTTTCCCTCCGGGACAAAGCACAGATACGCAGTATTTT.

The gene calls are TRBV7-9 and TRBJ2-7; 8 positions agree with TRBD2. The CDR3 extends over 15 amino acids. Germline trimming cut 4 bases from V and 2 bases from J; bases unmatched to any gene: 7. The V gene's germline CDR1 is SEHNR and CDR2 FQNEAQ (reference sequence). The CDR3 protein is CASSSSSGSTYEQYF. CDR3 nucleotides: TGTGCCAGCAGCTCATCTAGCGGGTCCACCTACGAGCAGTACTTC.

V usage is TRBV7-9 and J usage is TRBJ1-1, with 7 bases matching TRBD1. CDR1 SEHNR and CDR2 FQNEAQ come from the germline V gene (reference sequence). V dropped 6 bases and J dropped 11; count of bases not matched to a gene: 18. This CDR3 region has 15 residues. The DNA of the CDR3 is TGTGCCAGCAGGGGACTGATGAACAGGGGCATTGAGGCTTTCTTT. As protein: CASRGLMNRGIEAFF. The whole variable domain, remainder taken from reference TRBV7-9 and TRBJ1-1, is DTGVSQNPRHKITKRGQNVTFRCDPISEHNRLYWYRQTLGQGPEFLTYFQNEAQLEKSRLLSDRFSAERPKGSFSTLEIQRTEQGDSAMYLCASRGLMNRGIEAFFGQGTRLTVV.

The chain joins TRBV10-3 to TRBJ1-5; a possible D gene is TRBD1 (5 bases). V was cut by 3 bases and J by 6 bases, with 9 bases left in between. CDR1 is ENHRY, CDR2 SYGVKD, per germline. This CDR3 has 13 amino acids. The CDR3 protein is CAISDREGQPQHF. CDR3 DNA sequence: TGTGCCATCAGTGACAGGGAAGGTCAGCCCCAGCATTTT.

The table lists this clone with a few counts. V and J are TRBV7-2 and TRBJ2-7, with D possibly TRBD2 on 6 matching bases. The CDR3 runs 15 residues. Per the germline V gene, CDR1 is SGHTA and CDR2 is FQGNSA. Trimming stripped 2 bases from V and 2 bases from J, with 13 bases between. Here the CDR3 reads CASSLTGLATYEQYF. The CDR3 coding sequence is TGTGCCAGCAGCTTAACGGGGCTAGCGACCTACGAGCAGTACTTC.

This chain connects TRBV9 to TRBJ2-5, with 7 bases that match TRBD1. The V gene's germline CDR1 is SGDLS and CDR2 YYNGEE. V lost 3 bases and J lost 5; bases outside the gene matches: 7. The CDR3 has 14 residues. CDR3 DNA: TGTGCCAGCAGCGCCCGACAGGGCTGGGAGACCCAGTACTTC. Translation: CASSARQGWETQYF.

This chain uses TRBV30 with TRBJ2-6; 8 positions match TRBD1. CDR3 size: 16 residues. Germline CDR1 GTSNPN, CDR2 SVGIG (reference sequence). The V and J ends lost 4 bases and 3 bases, in that order; junction bases with no gene match: 8. The CDR3 here is CAWNRQGSVGANVLTF. CDR3 bases: TGTGCCTGGAACCGACAGGGGTCGGTTGGGGCCAACGTCCTGACTTTC.

The genes are TRBV7-9 and TRBJ2-1; tentatively, D is TRBD1 (7 bases). Germline V gene data show CDR1 as SEHNR and CDR2 as FQNEAQ (reference sequence). V was trimmed by 5 bases and J by 7 bases, leaving 12 bases between them. The CDR3 sequence is 13 residues long. Here the CDR3 DNA reads TGTGCCAGCAGCCTACAGGGGAGGAATGAGCAGTTCTTC. Translated: CASSLQGRNEQFF.

This chain links TRBV5-6 with TRBJ2-7; the match to TRBD2 covers 7 bases. CDR1 SGHDT and CDR2 YYEEEE come from the germline V gene. The CDR3 consists of 14 residues. V lost 1 base, J lost 6 bases, and 7 bases stayed unmatched. The CDR3 DNA reads as TGTGCCAGCAGCTTGAGCGGGATTCCCCTCGAGCAGTACTTC. Translation: CASSLSGIPLEQYF.

J is TRBJ1-6 and V is TRBV5-4, with D unresolved. V lost 1 base, J lost 10 bases, and 12 bases lay in between. The CDR3 spans 14 residues. CDR1 and CDR2 (germline): SGHNT, YYREEE (reference sequence). The CDR3 DNA reads as TGTGCCAGCAGCTTGTACCAAGAAAGCTCACCCCTCCACTTT. Protein product: CASSLYQESSPLHF.

V gene TRBV6-6 combines with J gene TRBJ2-1; 8 bases map to TRBD1. Germline V gene data show CDR1 as MNHNY and CDR2 as SVGAGI (reference sequence). The CDR3 length is 15 residues. Trimming removed 5 bases from V and 2 bases from J; junction bases left unmatched: 5. The CDR3 region is CASSDRGGPYNEQFF. DNA for the CDR3: TGTGCCAGCAGTGACAGGGGTGGCCCCTACAATGAGCAGTTCTTC.

This chain joins TRBV28 and TRBJ1-1, with D unclear. The V and J ends lost 4 bases and 1 base respectively, with 16 bases between them. The CDR3 totals 16 residues. Germline loops: CDR1 MDHEN, CDR2 SYDVKM. The CDR3 loop is CASSSFALTANTEAFF. The CDR3 DNA follows: TGTGCCAGCAGTTCGTTTGCCCTCACAGCGAACACTGAAGCTTTCTTT.